This T cell receptor (beta chain) derives from a study of low-dose radiotherapy and immunotherapy resistance in tumors. Study-wide context: With 1 Gy per fraction every two weeks, Cohort 2 accumulated 13 Gy across 26 weeks.

This clonotype was seen many times. Time point noted: after trial treatment. Treatment in this sample: LDRT plus nivolumab, ipilimumab, low-dose cyclophosphamide and aspirin (RACIN trial). The germline CDR1 and CDR2 sequences are SQVTM and ANQGSEA. This CDR3 region has 11 residues. V was trimmed by 7 bases and J by 1 base, leaving 7 bases between them. Primers targeting TRAV and TRBV primed first-strand cDNA, covering alpha and beta chains. Over roughly 19 PCR cycles, TCRs were amplified from a constant-region primer and V-primer adapter. TCRdb ran MiXCR on the reads and lists one entry per CDR3 protein. The sample contains tens of thousands of distinct CDR3 sequences, around 21% of which appear only once.

The sequences come from PBMCs, collected after low-dose radiotherapy plus immunotherapy. The chain combines TRBV29-1 with TRBJ1-1; D remains unclear. The sequence was collected from a female donor with ovarian cancer. In DNA form, the CDR3 reads TGCAGCGCCCTGGGGAACACTGAAGCTTTCTTT. Its translation is CSALGNTEAFF.